This TCR beta chain was obtained from a study of blood T cell repertoires in COVID-19. In the study overall: Sample material is recorded as cDNA or gDNA derived from T cells, B-cell-depleted T cells, or PBMCs.

Sequencing used immunoSEQ multiplex PCR; TCRdb keeps in-frame clones, though not all of them. In the table there are hundreds of thousands of clones, about nine tenths of which are singletons. Enrolled during active infection, Seattle patients were then followed longitudinally. In this sample, this clone turned up a few times. Other nucleotide sequences from this sample produce the same CDR3. Trimming shortened V by 0 bases and J by 1 base, and 9 bases separated the two germline ends. The CDR3 has 15 residues. Germline CDR1 and CDR2: MNHEY and SVGAGI. The TCR originated in a woman in her 30s with COVID-19, enrolled during active disease. Sequenced sample: peripheral blood. V and J are TRBV6-5 and TRBJ1-1, with D tentatively TRBD1 (5 bases). Here the CDR3 reads CASSYSAGRNTEAFF. CDR3 in DNA: TGTGCCAGCAGTTACTCCGCAGGGCGGAACACTGAAGCTTTCTTT.